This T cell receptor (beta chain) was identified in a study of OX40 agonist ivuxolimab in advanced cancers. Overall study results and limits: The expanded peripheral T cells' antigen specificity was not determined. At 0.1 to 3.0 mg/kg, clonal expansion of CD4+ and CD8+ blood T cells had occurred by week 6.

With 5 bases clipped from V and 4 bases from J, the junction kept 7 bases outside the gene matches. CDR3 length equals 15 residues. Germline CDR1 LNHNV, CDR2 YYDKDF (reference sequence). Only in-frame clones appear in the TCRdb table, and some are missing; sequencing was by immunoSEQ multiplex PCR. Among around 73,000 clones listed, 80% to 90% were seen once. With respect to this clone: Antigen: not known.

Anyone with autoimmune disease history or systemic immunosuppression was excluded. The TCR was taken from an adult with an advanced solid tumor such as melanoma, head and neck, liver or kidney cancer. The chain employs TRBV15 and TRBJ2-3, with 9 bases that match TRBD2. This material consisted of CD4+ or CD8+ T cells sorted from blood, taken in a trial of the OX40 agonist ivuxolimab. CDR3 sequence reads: CATSPSGRRADTQYF. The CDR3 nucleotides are TGTGCCACCAGCCCAAGCGGGAGGAGGGCAGATACGCAGTATTTT.